This T cell receptor (beta chain) was profiled in a study of post-analysis software for immune sequencing data. Study-wide background: Disease trajectories encompassed relapsing-remitting, secondary progressive and progressive-relapsing multiple sclerosis. Whole-study results and caveats: In patients, TRBV5-6, TRBV5-1 and TRBV20-1 belonged to about five TRBV segments found more frequently than in controls.

On this clonotype itself: The target antigen is unknown.

The germline V gene encodes CDR1 SNHLY and CDR2 FYNNEI. V was pared by 6 bases and J by 10 bases, with 10 bases between. The CDR3 covers 11 residues. Built from TCR beta cDNA, the libraries had unique molecular identifiers in them. TCRdb called the PCR reads again in MiXCR, with one record for every CDR3 protein. This table holds some 690,000 distinct CDR3 sequences, roughly three fifths found once. The chain recombines TRBV2 with TRBJ2-1; TRBD1 is a possible D gene (5 bases). The clonotype was recovered from a girl aged 2-15 years with multiple sclerosis. Sequenced material: blood. The CDR3 here is CASRDQGEQFF. In DNA form, the CDR3 reads TGTGCCAGCAGGGACCAGGGAGAGCAGTTCTTC.